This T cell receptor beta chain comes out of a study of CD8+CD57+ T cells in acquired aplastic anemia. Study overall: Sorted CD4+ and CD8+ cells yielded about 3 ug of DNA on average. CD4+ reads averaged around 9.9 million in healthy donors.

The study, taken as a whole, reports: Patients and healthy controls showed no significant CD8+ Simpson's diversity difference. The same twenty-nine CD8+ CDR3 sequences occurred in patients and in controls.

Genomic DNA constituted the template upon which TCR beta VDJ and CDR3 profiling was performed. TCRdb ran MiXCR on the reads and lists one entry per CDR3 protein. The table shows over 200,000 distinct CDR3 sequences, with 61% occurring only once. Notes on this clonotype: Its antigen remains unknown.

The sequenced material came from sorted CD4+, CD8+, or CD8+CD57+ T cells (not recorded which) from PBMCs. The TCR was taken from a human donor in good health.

The CDR3 DNA sequence: TGTGCCAGCAGCCTGGACAGAGCCACTGAAGCTTTCTTT. Amino acid sequence: CASSLDRATEAFF. The chain recombines TRBV7-9 with TRBJ1-1; a weak D match, TRBD1 (6 bases). CDR3 size: 13 residues. Trimming left V 5 bases short and J 4 bases short, with 11 bases between. CDR1 is SEHNR and CDR2 is FQNEAQ in the germline V gene (reference sequence). Full variable domain (rest looked up from reference TRBV7-9 and TRBJ1-1): DTGVSQNPRHKITKRGQNVTFRCDPISEHNRLYWYRQTLGQGPEFLTYFQNEAQLEKSRLLSDRFSAERPKGSFSTLEIQRTEQGDSAMYLCASSLDRATEAFFGQGTRLTVV.